The rows below give T cell receptor beta chains drawn from one sample of a study of OX40 agonist ivuxolimab in advanced cancers. Generated by immunoSEQ multiplex PCR, the TCRdb table keeps only in-frame clones and is missing some. Here the sample spans about 76,000 clones, nearly 85% being singletons. This material consisted of CD4+ or CD8+ T cells sorted from blood, taken in a trial of the OX40 agonist ivuxolimab. These receptors all come from an adult with an advanced solid tumor such as melanoma, head and neck, liver or kidney cancer. The CDR3 runs from the conserved cysteine through the conserved F or W. The D gene is left open where the match is weak. Rows give clone size only sometimes, using once, few, many, or a class for an expanded clone.

j_gene: TRBJ2-3
abundance: -
d_gene: TRBD2
v_gene: TRBV5-1
CDR3aa: CASSPSGRGGDTDTQYF
CDR3nt: TGCGCCAGCAGCCCCTCCGGACGGGGGGGCGACACAGATACGCAGTATTTT

j_gene: TRBJ2-7
abundance: -
d_gene: TRBD1
v_gene: TRBV28
CDR3aa: CASSLGGTGGEKQYF
CDR3nt: TGTGCCAGCAGTTTGGGAGGGACAGGGGGCGAGAAGCAGTACTTC

j_gene: TRBJ2-7
abundance: -
d_gene: TRBD2
v_gene: TRBV11-3
CDR3aa: CASSAGGDGATYEQYF
CDR3nt: TGTGCCAGCAGCGCCGGGGGGGACGGCGCTACCTACGAGCAGTACTTC

j_gene: TRBJ1-3
abundance: -
d_gene: TRBD1
v_gene: TRBV5-1
CDR3aa: CASSFGQGRNTIYF
CDR3nt: TGCGCCAGCAGCTTTGGACAGGGCAGGAACACCATATATTTT

j_gene: TRBJ1-2
abundance: -
d_gene: -
v_gene: TRBV10-3
CDR3aa: CAIKSPGPTYGYTF
CDR3nt: TGTGCCATCAAAAGCCCCGGACCGACCTATGGCTACACCTTC

j_gene: TRBJ2-7
abundance: -
d_gene: TRBD1
v_gene: TRBV4-3
CDR3aa: CASSQDSGTDSYEQYF
CDR3nt: TGCGCCAGCAGCCAAGATTCGGGGACAGACTCCTACGAGCAGTACTTC

j_gene: TRBJ2-1
abundance: -
d_gene: TRBD1
v_gene: TRBV6-5
CDR3aa: CASRVMTGGHNEQFF
CDR3nt: TGTGCCAGCAGGGTAATGACAGGGGGCCACAATGAGCAGTTCTTC

j_gene: TRBJ1-3
abundance: -
d_gene: TRBD1
v_gene: TRBV5-4
CDR3aa: CASSTWTGRGNTIYF
CDR3nt: TGTGCCAGCAGCACCTGGACAGGGAGGGGAAACACCATATATTTT

j_gene: TRBJ1-2
abundance: once
d_gene: TRBD1
v_gene: TRBV7-9
CDR3aa: CASSVTGGSSYGYTF
CDR3nt: TGTGCCAGCAGCGTTACAGGGGGCTCTAGCTATGGCTACACCTTC

j_gene: TRBJ2-3
abundance: -
d_gene: -
v_gene: TRBV12-5
CDR3aa: CASGLRPGATDTQYF
CDR3nt: TGTGCTAGTGGTTTGAGGCCGGGGGCAACAGATACGCAGTATTTT

j_gene: TRBJ1-2
abundance: -
d_gene: -
v_gene: TRBV30
CDR3aa: CALNREGAGYTF
CDR3nt: TGTGCCCTGAACAGGGAGGGAGCTGGCTACACCTTC

j_gene: TRBJ1-6
abundance: -
d_gene: -
v_gene: TRBV7-2
CDR3aa: CAISGQAHSPLHF
CDR3nt: TGTGCCATCTCAGGGCAGGCCCATTCACCCCTCCACTTT

j_gene: TRBJ1-2
abundance: -
d_gene: TRBD1
v_gene: TRBV15
CDR3aa: CATSRAMDRSYGYTF
CDR3nt: TGTGCCACCAGCAGAGCGATGGACAGGAGCTATGGCTACACCTTC

j_gene: TRBJ2-7
abundance: -
d_gene: -
v_gene: TRBV5-1
CDR3aa: CASSLAQTDGGEQYF
CDR3nt: TGCGCCAGCAGCTTGGCCCAGACGGACGGGGGCGAGCAGTACTTC

j_gene: TRBJ2-3
abundance: -
d_gene: -
v_gene: TRBV5-6
CDR3aa: CASSYATDTQYF
CDR3nt: TGTGCCAGCAGCTATGCAACAGATACGCAGTATTTT

j_gene: TRBJ2-7
abundance: -
d_gene: -
v_gene: TRBV5-1
CDR3aa: CASSLGRLLSYEQYF
CDR3nt: TGCGCCAGCAGCTTGGGGAGGTTATTATCCTACGAGCAGTACTTC

j_gene: TRBJ2-7
abundance: -
d_gene: TRBD1
v_gene: TRBV5-1
CDR3aa: CASSLVDRGGEQYF
CDR3nt: TGCGCCAGCAGCTTGGTAGACAGGGGCGGAGAGCAGTACTTC

j_gene: TRBJ1-5
abundance: -
d_gene: -
v_gene: TRBV4-3
CDR3aa: CASSQGWGNQPQHF
CDR3nt: TGCGCCAGCAGCCAAGGATGGGGCAATCAGCCCCAGCATTTT

j_gene: TRBJ1-5
abundance: -
d_gene: TRBD1
v_gene: TRBV12-5
CDR3aa: CASGPLGQSLWPQHF
CDR3nt: TGTGCTAGTGGCCCCCTGGGACAGAGCTTGTGGCCCCAGCATTTT

j_gene: TRBJ2-7
abundance: -
d_gene: TRBD2
v_gene: TRBV6-6
CDR3aa: CASRRLAGDYEQYF
CDR3nt: TGTGCCAGCAGAAGACTAGCGGGAGACTACGAGCAGTACTTC

j_gene: TRBJ1-5
abundance: -
d_gene: TRBD1
v_gene: TRBV19
CDR3aa: CASQTQGYGNQPQHF
CDR3nt: TGTGCCAGTCAGACACAGGGGTATGGCAATCAGCCCCAGCATTTT

j_gene: TRBJ1-4
abundance: -
d_gene: TRBD1
v_gene: TRBV7-3
CDR3aa: CASSRYDRVDEKLFF
CDR3nt: TGTGCCAGCAGCCGGTACGACAGGGTGGATGAAAAACTGTTTTTT

j_gene: TRBJ2-1
abundance: -
d_gene: -
v_gene: TRBV29-1
CDR3aa: CSSRQTSYNEQFF
CDR3nt: TGCAGCTCCCGACAGACATCTTACAATGAGCAGTTCTTC

j_gene: TRBJ1-5
abundance: -
d_gene: -
v_gene: TRBV2
CDR3aa: CASSEFNSRQPQHF
CDR3nt: TGTGCCAGCAGTGAATTCAACTCCCGTCAGCCCCAGCATTTT

j_gene: TRBJ2-3
abundance: -
d_gene: -
v_gene: TRBV5-1
CDR3aa: CASSSGSGRGTDTQYF
CDR3nt: TGCGCCAGCAGCTCCGGGAGCGGGCGGGGCACAGATACGCAGTATTTT

j_gene: TRBJ1-1
abundance: -
d_gene: -
v_gene: TRBV4-1
CDR3aa: CASSQVGGSNTEAFF
CDR3nt: TGCGCCAGCAGCCAAGTGGGGGGCTCGAACACTGAAGCTTTCTTT

j_gene: TRBJ1-2
abundance: -
d_gene: TRBD1
v_gene: TRBV7-2
CDR3aa: CASSLRGGKNYGYTF
CDR3nt: TGTGCCAGCAGCTTAAGAGGGGGCAAAAACTATGGCTACACCTTC

j_gene: TRBJ1-5
abundance: few
d_gene: -
v_gene: TRBV7-9
CDR3aa: CASSSGSRPHQPQHF
CDR3nt: TGTGCCAGCAGCTCCGGGAGTAGGCCTCATCAGCCCCAGCATTTT

j_gene: TRBJ2-7
abundance: -
d_gene: -
v_gene: TRBV19
CDR3aa: CASSIRAGLLYEQYF
CDR3nt: TGTGCCAGTAGTATCCGGGCAGGGCTTCTCTACGAGCAGTACTTC

j_gene: TRBJ1-1
abundance: -
d_gene: TRBD1
v_gene: TRBV7-9
CDR3aa: CASSPGSSGGNTEAFF
CDR3nt: TGTGCCAGCAGCCCCGGTTCATCAGGGGGGAACACTGAAGCTTTCTTT

j_gene: TRBJ2-4
abundance: -
d_gene: TRBD1
v_gene: TRBV7-9
CDR3aa: CASSYPTGRAKNIQYF
CDR3nt: TGTGCCAGCAGCTACCCGACAGGGCGGGCCAAAAACATTCAGTACTTC

j_gene: TRBJ1-1
abundance: -
d_gene: -
v_gene: TRBV7-3
CDR3aa: CASSLGGAGNTEAFF
CDR3nt: TGTGCCAGCAGCTTAGGTGGGGCGGGTAACACTGAAGCTTTCTTT

j_gene: TRBJ2-7
abundance: -
d_gene: TRBD1
v_gene: TRBV19
CDR3aa: CASSIRDRVHEQYF
CDR3nt: TGTGCCAGTAGTATAAGGGACAGGGTTCACGAGCAGTACTTC

j_gene: TRBJ1-2
abundance: -
d_gene: TRBD1
v_gene: TRBV5-1
CDR3aa: CASSSTGRVPYGYTF
CDR3nt: TGCGCCAGCAGCTCGACAGGGAGAGTCCCCTATGGCTACACCTTC

j_gene: TRBJ1-1
abundance: -
d_gene: TRBD1
v_gene: TRBV13
CDR3aa: CASSPRTGTTEAFF
CDR3nt: TGTGCCAGCAGCCCACGGACAGGGACCACTGAAGCTTTCTTT

j_gene: TRBJ1-5
abundance: -
d_gene: -
v_gene: TRBV15
CDR3aa: CATSTPGGPNQPQHF
CDR3nt: TGTGCCACCAGCACCCCGGGAGGCCCAAATCAGCCCCAGCATTTT

j_gene: TRBJ1-6
abundance: -
d_gene: -
v_gene: TRBV9
CDR3aa: CASSVGHGNNNSPLHF
CDR3nt: TGTGCCAGCAGCGTAGGACACGGGAATAATAATTCACCCCTCCACTTT

j_gene: TRBJ1-2
abundance: -
d_gene: -
v_gene: TRBV18
CDR3aa: CASSPPGIYGYTF
CDR3nt: TGTGCCAGCTCACCGCCAGGTATCTATGGCTACACCTTC

j_gene: TRBJ2-1
abundance: -
d_gene: TRBD1
v_gene: TRBV2
CDR3aa: CASGTGGINEQFF
CDR3nt: TGTGCCAGTGGGACAGGGGGGATCAATGAGCAGTTCTTC

j_gene: TRBJ1-2
abundance: -
d_gene: TRBD1
v_gene: TRBV6-5
CDR3aa: CASSPDRVYGYTF
CDR3nt: TGTGCCAGCAGTCCGGACAGGGTCTATGGCTACACCTTC

j_gene: TRBJ1-2
abundance: once
d_gene: -
v_gene: TRBV2
CDR3aa: CASAKELEANYGYTF
CDR3nt: TGTGCCAGCGCCAAAGAATTAGAAGCTAACTATGGCTACACCTTC

j_gene: TRBJ2-5
abundance: -
d_gene: -
v_gene: TRBV30
CDR3aa: CAWSATPGTNFRTQYF
CDR3nt: TGTGCCTGGAGTGCAACCCCCGGGACCAATTTCAGGACCCAGTACTTC

j_gene: TRBJ1-6
abundance: -
d_gene: TRBD1
v_gene: TRBV10-3
CDR3aa: CAISAGQISSPLHF
CDR3nt: TGTGCCATCAGCGCGGGACAGATTTCTTCACCCCTCCACTTT

j_gene: TRBJ1-1
abundance: -
d_gene: TRBD1
v_gene: TRBV7-9
CDR3aa: CASQMTGSTEAFF
CDR3nt: TGTGCCAGCCAAATGACAGGGAGCACTGAAGCTTTCTTT

j_gene: TRBJ2-2
abundance: -
d_gene: TRBD1
v_gene: TRBV5-1
CDR3aa: CASSLSRGSTGELFF
CDR3nt: TGCGCCAGCAGCTTGTCCAGGGGGTCCACCGGGGAGCTGTTTTTT

j_gene: TRBJ1-2
abundance: -
d_gene: TRBD1
v_gene: TRBV6-5
CDR3aa: CASRQGALNYGYTF
CDR3nt: TGTGCCAGCAGGCAGGGGGCTTTGAACTATGGCTACACCTTC